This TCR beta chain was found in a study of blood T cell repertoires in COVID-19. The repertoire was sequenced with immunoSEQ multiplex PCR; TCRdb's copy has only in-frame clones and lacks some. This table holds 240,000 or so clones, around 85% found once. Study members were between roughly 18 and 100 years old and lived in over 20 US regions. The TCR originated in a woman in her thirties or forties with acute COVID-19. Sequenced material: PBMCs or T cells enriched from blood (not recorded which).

The CDR3 is CASSIFGGNTEAFF. The CDR3 DNA reads TGTGCCAGTAGTATATTTGGAGGTAACACTGAAGCTTTCTTT. The chain couples TRBV19 to TRBJ1-1; D remains ambiguous. This CDR3 has 14 residues. V was shortened by 2 bases and J by 2 bases, with 9 bases between the two germline ends. Germline CDR1 reads LNHDA; CDR2 reads SQIVND (reference sequence).